This TCR beta chain was retrieved from a study of T cell clonality in common variable immunodeficiency. Overall study findings and caveats: Compared with controls, CVID subjects had fewer shared TCRbeta clones. Reportedly, TCR beta sequences from common variable immunodeficiency showed fewer deletions and N-nucleotide insertions. Compared with healthy controls, CVID subjects showed increased TCRbeta clonality, mostly in about a third.

Only in-frame clones appear in the TCRdb table, and some are missing; sequencing was by immunoSEQ multiplex PCR. Sampling found 35,000 to 50,000 clones, none seen once. The CDR3 is 16 residues long. Germline V gene sequence: CDR1 SGHDN, CDR2 FVKESK. Trimming at V came to 1 base and at J to 2 bases, leaving 5 bases not matched to a gene. This clone occurred many times. Its antigen is currently unknown. The read gets to within 3 residues of the CDR3 end, and the germline J gene fills in the rest. The chain couples TRBV14 to TRBJ2-1, with 7 bases matching TRBD2. Material: peripheral blood mononuclear cells. The TCR comes from a person aged 18-70 years in good health. CDR3 bases read: TGTGCCAGCAGCCAAGGACGGCTAGCGGCCTACAATGAG. Translation: CASSQGRLAAYNE. In full, the CDR3 reads CASSQGRLAAYNEQFF. Full variable domain (missing parts from reference TRBV14 and TRBJ2-1): EAGVTQFPSHSVIEKGQTVTLRCDPISGHDNLYWYRRVMGKEIKFLLHFVKESKQDESGMPNNRFLAERTGGTYSTLKVQPAELEDSGVYFCASSQGRLAAYNEQFFGPGTRLTVL.